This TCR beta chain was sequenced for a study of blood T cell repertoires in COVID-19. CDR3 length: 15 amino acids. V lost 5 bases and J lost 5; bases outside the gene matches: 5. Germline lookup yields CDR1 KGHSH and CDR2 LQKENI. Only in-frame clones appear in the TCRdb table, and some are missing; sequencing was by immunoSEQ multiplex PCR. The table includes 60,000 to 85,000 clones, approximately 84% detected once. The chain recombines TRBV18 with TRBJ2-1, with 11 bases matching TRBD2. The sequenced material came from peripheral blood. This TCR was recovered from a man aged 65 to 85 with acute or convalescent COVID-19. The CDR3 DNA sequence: TGTGCCAGCTCAGTACTAGCGGGAGACAACAATGAGCAGTTCTTC. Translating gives CASSVLAGDNNEQFF.